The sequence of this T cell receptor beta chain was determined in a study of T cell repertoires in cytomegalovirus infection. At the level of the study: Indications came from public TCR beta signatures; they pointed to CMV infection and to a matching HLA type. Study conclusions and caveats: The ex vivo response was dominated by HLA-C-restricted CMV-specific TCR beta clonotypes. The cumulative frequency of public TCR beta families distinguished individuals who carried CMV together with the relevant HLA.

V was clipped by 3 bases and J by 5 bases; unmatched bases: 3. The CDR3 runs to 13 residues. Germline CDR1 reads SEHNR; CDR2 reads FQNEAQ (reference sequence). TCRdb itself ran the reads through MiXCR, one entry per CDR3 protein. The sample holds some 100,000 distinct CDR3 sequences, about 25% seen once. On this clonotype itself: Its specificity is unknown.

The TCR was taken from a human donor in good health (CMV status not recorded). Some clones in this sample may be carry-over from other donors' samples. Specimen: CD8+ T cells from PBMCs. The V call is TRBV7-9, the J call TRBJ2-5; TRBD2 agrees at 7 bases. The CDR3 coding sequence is TGTGCCAGCAGCTTGTCGGGAGGCGAGACCCAGTACTTC. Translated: CASSLSGGETQYF.